These T cell receptor beta chains were read from a single sample in a study of cytomegalovirus exposure and HLA in healthy donors. Sequenced by immunoSEQ multiplex PCR; TCRdb stores in-frame clones only, minus some. In the table there are 100,000 to 150,000 clones, around 90% of which are singletons. The sequencing input was PBMCs. The origin of the receptors is a woman aged 18-29 years in good health and CMV-seronegative. The CDR3 runs from the conserved cysteine through the conserved F or W. A D gene is named only where the DNA matches it firmly. Expanded clones get a size class; other rows say once, few or many, or leave the size out.

cdr3_nt: TGTGCCAGCAGCCGGGACAGGGACACCGGGGAGCTGTTTTTT
cdr3_aa: CASSRDRDTGELFF
j_call: TRBJ2-2
clone_size: .
v_call: TRBV6-1
cdr3_length: 14
d_call: TRBD1

cdr3_nt: TGTGCCAGCAGCACAACCCCGGGACTAGCGGGAGGAGAGCAGTTCTTC
cdr3_aa: CASSTTPGLAGGEQFF
j_call: TRBJ2-1
clone_size: once
v_call: TRBV7-3
cdr3_length: 16
d_call: TRBD2

cdr3_nt: TGTGCCAGCAGCCTCCGCGCCGGGACAGAATACGAGCAGTACTTC
cdr3_aa: CASSLRAGTEYEQYF
j_call: TRBJ2-7
clone_size: .
v_call: TRBV7-9
cdr3_length: 15
d_call: TRBD1

cdr3_nt: TGCGCCAGCAGCGGGTTCGGGCAAGAGACCCAGTACTTC
cdr3_aa: CASSGFGQETQYF
j_call: TRBJ2-5
clone_size: .
v_call: TRBV5-1
cdr3_length: 13
d_call: .

cdr3_nt: TGTGCCAGCAGTTCTCTGTTGAACACTGAAGCTTTCTTT
cdr3_aa: CASSSLLNTEAFF
j_call: TRBJ1-1
clone_size: .
v_call: TRBV2
cdr3_length: 13
d_call: .

cdr3_nt: TGTGCCAGCAGTGGCGGTGAGCAGTTCTTC
cdr3_aa: CASSGGEQFF
j_call: TRBJ2-1
clone_size: .
v_call: TRBV2
cdr3_length: 10
d_call: .

cdr3_nt: TGTGCCATCAGGCGACTAGCGCTCAGCACAGATACGCAGTATTTT
cdr3_aa: CAIRRLALSTDTQYF
j_call: TRBJ2-3
clone_size: once
v_call: TRBV10-3
cdr3_length: 15
d_call: TRBD2

cdr3_nt: TGTGCCAGCAGTCAACAGGGGGGCGGTCAGCCCCAGCATTTT
cdr3_aa: CASSQQGGGQPQHF
j_call: TRBJ1-5
clone_size: .
v_call: TRBV2
cdr3_length: 14
d_call: TRBD1

cdr3_nt: TGTGCCAGCAGTGAAGCGGGACTAGCGGGAGGGGGGTCCTACAATGAGCAGTTCTTC
cdr3_aa: CASSEAGLAGGGSYNEQFF
j_call: TRBJ2-1
clone_size: .
v_call: TRBV6-1
cdr3_length: 19
d_call: TRBD2

cdr3_nt: TGTGCCAGCACGACAGGGGGATCCTACGAGCAGTACTTC
cdr3_aa: CASTTGGSYEQYF
j_call: TRBJ2-7
clone_size: .
v_call: TRBV6-5
cdr3_length: 13
d_call: TRBD1

cdr3_nt: TGCGCCAGCAGCGCCTCGTCCGGGTTAAACACTGAAGCTTTCTTT
cdr3_aa: CASSASSGLNTEAFF
j_call: TRBJ1-1
clone_size: .
v_call: TRBV5-1
cdr3_length: 15
d_call: .

cdr3_nt: TGTGCCAGCAGCCAAGTTGACAGGGGAACCTATGGCTACACCTTC
cdr3_aa: CASSQVDRGTYGYTF
j_call: TRBJ1-2
clone_size: .
v_call: TRBV4-2
cdr3_length: 15
d_call: TRBD1

cdr3_nt: TGTGCCAGCAGCGGAGGGAGGTCGCATGGCTACACCTTC
cdr3_aa: CASSGGRSHGYTF
j_call: TRBJ1-2
clone_size: .
v_call: TRBV9
cdr3_length: 13
d_call: .

cdr3_nt: TGTGCCAGCAGCCCCGGACAGGGAAGGGATGGCTACACCTTC
cdr3_aa: CASSPGQGRDGYTF
j_call: TRBJ1-2
clone_size: .
v_call: TRBV7-9
cdr3_length: 14
d_call: TRBD1

cdr3_nt: TGTGCCGGGGTCAGGGGGAAGTTAGGCACTGAAGCTTTCTTT
cdr3_aa: CAGVRGKLGTEAFF
j_call: TRBJ1-1
clone_size: .
v_call: TRBV30
cdr3_length: 14
d_call: TRBD1

cdr3_nt: TGTGCCAGCAGCGTAGCTAGCGGGAGCGAGCAGTTCTTC
cdr3_aa: CASSVASGSEQFF
j_call: TRBJ2-1
clone_size: .
v_call: TRBV9
cdr3_length: 13
d_call: TRBD2

cdr3_nt: TGCGCCAGCAGCTTGGGGCCTGGAAACACCATATATTTT
cdr3_aa: CASSLGPGNTIYF
j_call: TRBJ1-3
clone_size: .
v_call: TRBV5-1
cdr3_length: 13
d_call: .

cdr3_nt: TGTGCCAGTAGTGTCGACAGGGCACATGCCTACAATGAGCAGTTCTTC
cdr3_aa: CASSVDRAHAYNEQFF
j_call: TRBJ2-1
clone_size: .
v_call: TRBV19
cdr3_length: 16
d_call: TRBD1

cdr3_nt: TGTGCCAGCAGTTTATTACCAGAAAAGAACACTGAAGCTTTCTTT
cdr3_aa: CASSLLPEKNTEAFF
j_call: TRBJ1-1
clone_size: .
v_call: TRBV27
cdr3_length: 15
d_call: .

cdr3_nt: TGTGCCAGCAGTGAGGGGACTAGCGGGGGGGTATGGGAGACCCAGTACTTC
cdr3_aa: CASSEGTSGGVWETQYF
j_call: TRBJ2-5
clone_size: .
v_call: TRBV2
cdr3_length: 17
d_call: TRBD2

cdr3_nt: TGTGCCAGCAGCCTGGGGACTAGCTCGAACACCGGGGAGCTGTTTTTT
cdr3_aa: CASSLGTSSNTGELFF
j_call: TRBJ2-2
clone_size: .
v_call: TRBV5-5
cdr3_length: 16
d_call: TRBD2

cdr3_nt: TGTGCCAGCTCCCACTCTAGCGGGAGGAACACCGGGGAGCTGTTTTTT
cdr3_aa: CASSHSSGRNTGELFF
j_call: TRBJ2-2
clone_size: few
v_call: TRBV18
cdr3_length: 16
d_call: TRBD2

cdr3_nt: TGTGCCAGCAGTGAAGCTAGAGCGGGCAATCAGCCCCAGCATTTT
cdr3_aa: CASSEARAGNQPQHF
j_call: TRBJ1-5
clone_size: .
v_call: TRBV6-1
cdr3_length: 15
d_call: .

cdr3_nt: TGTGCCAGCAGTTTATGGGCGGACAGCGGAAACACCATATATTTT
cdr3_aa: CASSLWADSGNTIYF
j_call: TRBJ1-3
clone_size: once
v_call: TRBV28
cdr3_length: 15
d_call: .

cdr3_nt: TGTGCCAGCAGCAAGGAGAATCAGCCCCAGCATTTT
cdr3_aa: CASSKENQPQHF
j_call: TRBJ1-5
clone_size: once
v_call: TRBV5-4
cdr3_length: 12
d_call: .

cdr3_nt: TGTGCCAGCAGTACACAGGTGAACACTGAAGCTTTCTTT
cdr3_aa: CASSTQVNTEAFF
j_call: TRBJ1-1
clone_size: .
v_call: TRBV6-5
cdr3_length: 13
d_call: .

cdr3_nt: TGTGCCAGCAGTGTGGGACAGGGTTGGACCGGGGAGCTGTTTTTT
cdr3_aa: CASSVGQGWTGELFF
j_call: TRBJ2-2
clone_size: few
v_call: TRBV2
cdr3_length: 15
d_call: TRBD1

cdr3_nt: TGCGCCAGCAGCCCAAGTAGGGGTATCGCTGGCTACACCTTC
cdr3_aa: CASSPSRGIAGYTF
j_call: TRBJ1-2
clone_size: few
v_call: TRBV10-2
cdr3_length: 14
d_call: .

cdr3_nt: TGTGCCATCAGTTCTGGACTAGTTGCCGATGAGCAGTTCTTC
cdr3_aa: CAISSGLVADEQFF
j_call: TRBJ2-1
clone_size: once
v_call: TRBV10-3
cdr3_length: 14
d_call: TRBD2

cdr3_nt: TGTGCCAGCACCATACCGGGACAGGGGAGCTACGAGCAGTACTTC
cdr3_aa: CASTIPGQGSYEQYF
j_call: TRBJ2-7
clone_size: .
v_call: TRBV7-3
cdr3_length: 15
d_call: TRBD1

cdr3_nt: TGTGCCACCGAAGCCGGGACAAGAACCCCTAGCACAGATACGCAGTATTTT
cdr3_aa: CATEAGTRTPSTDTQYF
j_call: TRBJ2-3
clone_size: .
v_call: TRBV5-4
cdr3_length: 17
d_call: .

cdr3_nt: TGTGCCAGCAGCTTCGAGGAGAGCTACTATGGCTACACCTTC
cdr3_aa: CASSFEESYYGYTF
j_call: TRBJ1-2
clone_size: .
v_call: TRBV5-6
cdr3_length: 14
d_call: .

cdr3_nt: TGTGCCAGTAGTCCCCAGCGACAGGGGACCCTCACAGATACGCAGTATTTT
cdr3_aa: CASSPQRQGTLTDTQYF
j_call: TRBJ2-3
clone_size: .
v_call: TRBV19
cdr3_length: 17
d_call: TRBD1

cdr3_nt: TGTGCCTGGAGTGTAGGGAGCAGGGGCCTCGCCTACGAGCAGTACTTC
cdr3_aa: CAWSVGSRGLAYEQYF
j_call: TRBJ2-7
clone_size: .
v_call: TRBV30
cdr3_length: 16
d_call: .

cdr3_nt: TGTGCCAGCAGCTTAAAGGCGGAGGGGTCCAGAGAGCAGTACTTC
cdr3_aa: CASSLKAEGSREQYF
j_call: TRBJ2-7
clone_size: .
v_call: TRBV14
cdr3_length: 15
d_call: .

cdr3_nt: TGTGCCAGCACGGACAGGAGCACAGATACGCAGTATTTT
cdr3_aa: CASTDRSTDTQYF
j_call: TRBJ2-3
clone_size: .
v_call: TRBV5-4
cdr3_length: 13
d_call: TRBD1

cdr3_nt: TGTGCCAGCAGCTTTGGGGACAGGGGTAGAGATACGCAGTATTTT
cdr3_aa: CASSFGDRGRDTQYF
j_call: TRBJ2-3
clone_size: few
v_call: TRBV11-2
cdr3_length: 15
d_call: TRBD1